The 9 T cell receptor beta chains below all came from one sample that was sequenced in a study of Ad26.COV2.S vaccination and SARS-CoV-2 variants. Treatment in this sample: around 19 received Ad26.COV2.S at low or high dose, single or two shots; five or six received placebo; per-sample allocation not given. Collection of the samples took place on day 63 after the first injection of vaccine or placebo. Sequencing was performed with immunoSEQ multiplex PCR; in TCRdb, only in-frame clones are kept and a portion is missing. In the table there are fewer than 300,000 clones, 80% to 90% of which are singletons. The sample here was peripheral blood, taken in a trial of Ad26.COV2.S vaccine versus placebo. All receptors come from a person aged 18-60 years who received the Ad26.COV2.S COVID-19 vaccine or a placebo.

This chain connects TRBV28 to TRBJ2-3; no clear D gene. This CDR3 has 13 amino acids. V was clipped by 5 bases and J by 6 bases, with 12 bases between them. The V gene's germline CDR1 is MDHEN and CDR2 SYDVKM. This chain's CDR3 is CASSPPPADTQYF. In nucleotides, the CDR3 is TGTGCCAGCAGTCCTCCTCCTGCGGATACGCAGTATTTT. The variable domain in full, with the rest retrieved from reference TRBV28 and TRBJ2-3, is DVKVTQSSRYLVKRTGEKVFLECVQDMDHENMFWYRQDPGLGLRLIYFSYDVKMKEKGDIPEGYSVSREKKERFSLILESASTNQTSMYLCASSPPPADTQYFGPGTRLTVL.

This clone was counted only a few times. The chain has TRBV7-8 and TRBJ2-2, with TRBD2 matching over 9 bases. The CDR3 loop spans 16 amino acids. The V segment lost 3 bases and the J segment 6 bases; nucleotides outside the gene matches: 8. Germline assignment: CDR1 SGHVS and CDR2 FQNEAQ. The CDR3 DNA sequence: TGTGCCAGCAGCTTTCTTTCCAGCGGGAGGCCCGGGGAGCTGTTTTTT. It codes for CASSFLSSGRPGELFF.

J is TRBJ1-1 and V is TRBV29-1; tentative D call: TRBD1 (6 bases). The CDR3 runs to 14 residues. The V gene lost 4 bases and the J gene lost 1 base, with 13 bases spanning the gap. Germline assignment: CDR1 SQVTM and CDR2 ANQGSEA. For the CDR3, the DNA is TGCAGCGTTGTAGTCAGGGGAACGAACACTGAAGCTTTCTTT. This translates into CSVVVRGTNTEAFF.

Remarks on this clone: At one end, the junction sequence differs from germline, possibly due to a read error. The chain's CDR3 is CASSPAGSLAF. The CDR3 DNA is TGTGCCAGCAGTCCCGCCGGGTCGTTGGCCTTC. V and J are TRBV6-2 or TRBV6-3 and TRBJ1-2; no clear D. Germline CDR1 MNHEY, CDR2 SVGEGT. The CDR3 is made up of 11 amino acids.

The CDR3 nucleotides are TGTGCCAGCAGCCCCGGCGTGGCAGGGAGTGGAAAGACTGAAGCTTTCTTT. Translated, it gives CASSPGVAGSGKTEAFF. The rearrangement joins TRBV7-9 to TRBJ1-1, with D possibly being TRBD1 (5 bases). Germline assignment: CDR1 SEHNR and CDR2 FQNEAQ (reference sequence). With 5 bases removed from V and 5 bases from J, the gap between germline ends came to 24 bases. This CDR3 is 17 amino acids long. The full variable domain, rest sourced from reference TRBV7-9 and TRBJ1-1, is DTGVSQNPRHKITKRGQNVTFRCDPISEHNRLYWYRQTLGQGPEFLTYFQNEAQLEKSRLLSDRFSAERPKGSFSTLEIQRTEQGDSAMYLCASSPGVAGSGKTEAFFGQGTRLTVV.

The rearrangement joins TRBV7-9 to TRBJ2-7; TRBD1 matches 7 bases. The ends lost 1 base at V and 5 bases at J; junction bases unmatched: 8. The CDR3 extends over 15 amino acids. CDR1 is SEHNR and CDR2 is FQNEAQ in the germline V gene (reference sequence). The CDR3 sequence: CASSLVGRGMNEQYF. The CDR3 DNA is TGTGCCAGCAGCTTAGTTGGCAGGGGGATGAACGAGCAGTACTTC.

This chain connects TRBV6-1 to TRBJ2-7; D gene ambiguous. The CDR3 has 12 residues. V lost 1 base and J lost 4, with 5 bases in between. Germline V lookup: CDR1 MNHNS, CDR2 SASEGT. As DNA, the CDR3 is TGTGCCAGCAGTGAAGATTATTACGAGCAGTACTTC. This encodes CASSEDYYEQYF.

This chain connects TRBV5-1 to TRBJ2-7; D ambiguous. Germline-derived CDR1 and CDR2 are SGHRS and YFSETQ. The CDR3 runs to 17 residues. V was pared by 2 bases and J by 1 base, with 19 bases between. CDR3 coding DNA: TGCGCCAGCAGCTTTGAGACGGGTAGCTTCTCTTCCTACGAGCAGTACTTC. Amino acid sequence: CASSFETGSFSSYEQYF.

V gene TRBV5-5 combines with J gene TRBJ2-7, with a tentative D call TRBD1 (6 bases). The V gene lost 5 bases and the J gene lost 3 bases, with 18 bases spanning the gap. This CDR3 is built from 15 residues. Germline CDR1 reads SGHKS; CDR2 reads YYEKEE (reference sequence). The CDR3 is CASSFDRDTFYEQYF. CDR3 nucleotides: TGTGCCAGCAGTTTTGACCGGGACACATTCTACGAGCAGTACTTC.